Below are 12 T cell receptor beta chains sequenced from a single sample in a study of blood T cell repertoires in COVID-19. Produced via immunoSEQ multiplex PCR; TCRdb's table is partial and in-frame only. This sample has under 200,000 clones, with more than 75% found just once. Sequencing input: peripheral blood. These receptors were taken from a man aged 18 to 30 with COVID-19, enrolled during active disease.

The chain is built from TRBV11-2 and TRBJ1-3, with 11 bases matching TRBD1. CDR1 is SGHAT and CDR2 is FQNNGV in the germline V gene. The CDR3 covers 17 residues. V shed 1 base, J shed 2 bases, and the junction held 4 bases outside the gene matches. As DNA, the CDR3 is TGTGCCAGCAGCTTAGCACCGGGACAGGGGGCTGGAAACACCATATATTTT. It translates to CASSLAPGQGAGNTIYF.

This rearrangement joins TRBV11-2 to TRBJ2-3; TRBD1 might be the D (6 bases). Trimming took 2 bases from V and 5 from J, leaving 14 bases between them. The germline V gene encodes CDR1 SGHAT and CDR2 FQNNGV. This CDR3 is 15 amino acids long. The DNA for the CDR3 is TGTGCCAGCAGCTTACTCAGGGGTTTCATAGATACGCAGTATTTT. Its translation: CASSLLRGFIDTQYF. Full variable domain (remainder filled in from reference TRBV11-2 and TRBJ2-3): EAGVAQSPRYKIIEKRQSVAFWCNPISGHATLYWYQQILGQGPKLLIQFQNNGVVDDSQLPKDRFSAERLKGVDSTLKIQPAKLEDSAVYLCASSLLRGFIDTQYFGPGTRLTVL.

This clone was recorded only once. The V and J genes are TRBV6-5 and TRBJ1-2; the match to TRBD1 covers 9 bases. CDR1 and CDR2 from the germline V gene are MNHEY and SVGAGI. The CDR3 has 15 amino acids. The junction had 5 bases not matched to a gene; V was cut back by 2 bases and J by 4 bases. This chain's CDR3 is CASSYRGQGSYGYTF. The CDR3 bases are TGTGCCAGCAGTTACCGGGGACAGGGAAGCTATGGCTACACCTTC.

The chain uses TRBV18 and TRBJ2-3; D perhaps matches TRBD2 (6 bases). CDR3 size: 16 residues. The V end lost 0 bases, the J end lost 3 bases, and 13 bases lay between the germline ends. Germline lookup yields CDR1 KGHSH and CDR2 LQKENI. CDR3 loop: CASSPPREKRTDTQYF. CDR3 nucleotide sequence: TGTGCCAGCTCACCACCACGGGAGAAGAGGACAGATACGCAGTATTTT.

The gene calls are TRBV18 and TRBJ1-3, with a tentative D call TRBD1 (5 bases). The CDR3 contains 15 residues. Germline-derived CDR1 and CDR2 are KGHSH and LQKENI. Deletions cut 3 bases from V and 2 bases from J, with 11 bases between. The CDR3 protein is CASSPSLGPGNTIYF. The CDR3 DNA reads as TGTGCCAGCTCACCGAGTTTGGGGCCTGGAAACACCATATATTTT.

This clone was counted once. V and J are TRBV2 and TRBJ1-5, with D unresolved. Deletions cut 4 bases from V and 9 bases from J, with 19 bases between. CDR1 is SNHLY and CDR2 is FYNNEI in the germline V gene. This CDR3 contains 15 residues. The CDR3 region is CASSANIREAGPQHF. Written as DNA, the CDR3 is TGTGCCAGCAGTGCTAACATACGAGAAGCGGGGCCCCAGCATTTT. Filled out from reference TRBV2 and TRBJ1-5, the complete variable domain reads EPEVTQTPSHQVTQMGQEVILRCVPISNHLYFYWYRQILGQKVEFLVSFYNNEISEKSEIFDDQFSVERPDGSNFTLKIRSTKLEDSAMYFCASSANIREAGPQHFGDGTRLSIL.

This clone has more than one count but fewer than ten. The V call is TRBV29-1, the J call TRBJ2-7, with a possible D match to TRBD2 (6 bases). Germline lookup yields CDR1 SQVTM and CDR2 ANQGSEA. The CDR3 has 13 residues. V was cut by 6 bases and J by 3 bases, with 15 bases left in between. DNA of the CDR3: TGCAGCGTAGCGCAACTAGCCCGCTACGAGCAGTACTTC. Residues: CSVAQLARYEQYF.

This clone was observed once. CDR3: CASSLGAGEYGYTF. The CDR3 coding sequence is TGTGCCAGCAGCTTAGGGGCGGGGGAATATGGCTACACCTTC. The chain couples TRBV7-2 to TRBJ1-2; maybe TRBD1 (5 bases). Germline V gene lookup returns CDR1 SGHTA and CDR2 FQGNSA. Trimming pared 1 base from V and 5 bases from J, leaving 11 bases between. The length of the CDR3 is 14 residues.

There are a few counts of this clone. The same CDR3 can be traced to other DNA sequences in this sample. The rearrangement uses TRBV7-9 and TRBJ2-7; 7 bases are shared with TRBD2. CDR3 length: 14 residues. V was pared by 0 bases and J by 4 bases, with 3 bases of the junction left unmatched. The V gene's germline CDR1 is SEHNR and CDR2 FQNEAQ (reference sequence). CDR3 DNA sequence: TGTGCCAGCAGCTTAGCGGGAGGGCCATACGAGCAGTACTTC. This codes for CASSLAGGPYEQYF.

This chain joins TRBV29-1 and TRBJ1-1; TRBD1 matches at 8 bases. The CDR3 contains 13 residues. Trimming at V came to 1 base and at J to 3 bases, leaving 1 base not matched to a gene. Germline loops: CDR1 SQVTM, CDR2 ANQGSEA. The CDR3 protein is CSVEGTGYTEAFF. In DNA form, the CDR3 reads TGCAGCGTTGAAGGGACAGGGTACACTGAAGCTTTCTTT.

The chain has TRBV20-1 and TRBJ2-7; D call uncertain. V was shortened by 3 bases and J by 2 bases, with 11 bases between the two germline ends. Germline V gives CDR1 DFQATT, CDR2 SNEGSKA (reference sequence). The CDR3 contains 13 residues. As DNA, the CDR3 is TGCAGTGCTAGTCGTACAGACACCTACGAGCAGTACTTC. Encoded protein: CSASRTDTYEQYF.

V is TRBV29-1 and J is TRBJ2-1, with D possibly matching TRBD2 (5 bases). Germline V gene sequence: CDR1 SQVTM, CDR2 ANQGSEA. V was shortened by 3 bases and J by 2 bases, with 11 bases between the two germline ends. This CDR3 has 14 residues. CDR3 in amino acids: CSVDVGKAYNEQFF. CDR3 nucleotide sequence: TGCAGCGTTGACGTCGGGAAAGCCTACAATGAGCAGTTCTTC.